This T cell receptor beta chain was identified in a study of a mutant IDH1 vaccine in newly diagnosed glioma. In this sample, this clone turned up once. In germline, CDR1 is SEHNR, CDR2 FQNEAQ (reference sequence). The CDR3 totals 15 residues. V was shortened by 2 bases and J by 0 bases, with 10 bases between the two germline ends. The repertoire was sequenced with immunoSEQ multiplex PCR; TCRdb's copy has only in-frame clones and lacks some. The profile shows about 92,000 clones, about 83% of them singletons. The time point: baseline, week 1 (first vaccination visit). Specified treatment: pre-vaccination baseline after standard-of-care therapy. New WHO grade 3 or 4 IDH1-mutant, ATRX-lost astrocytomas were present in all donors.

Sequencing used PBMCs, obtained from a glioma patient treated with radiotherapy, temozolomide or both. The chain has TRBV7-9 and TRBJ1-2; D call uncertain. This sequence was found in a woman aged 45 to 65 with glioma. The CDR3 spells CASSLSAVPNYGYTF. The CDR3 DNA sequence: TGTGCCAGCAGCTTATCGGCAGTCCCTAACTATGGCTACACCTTC.